The sequence of this T cell receptor beta chain was determined in a study of response to subunit inactivated influenza vaccine (dated by TCRdb to 2016 to 2018). Notes on the research overall: Deep quantitative T cell receptor repertoire profiling was used in the study to track responses to a trivalent subunit inactivated influenza vaccine. General conclusions and limits of the study: The authors suggested that each seasonal influenza vaccination may recruit only a limited number of new T cells.

The library was produced with RT-PCR. Data came from an Illumina HiSeq 2500. The raw public data were reprocessed by TCRdb itself: fastp quality trimming at Q25, MiXCR clonotype calling, in-frame beta chains only. Records with the same CDR3 protein are collapsed into one entry carrying the most frequent genes and DNA. The sample yields 530,000 or so distinct CDR3 sequences; roughly 25% were counted once. The top ten clones comprise around 1.8% of the sample. The CDR3, cysteine through phenylalanine, is 15 amino acids long. The sequence is cut down to CDR3 DNA, 45 bases in frame from base 1. CDR1 and CDR2, per the germline V gene (reference sequence), are MNHEY and SMNVEV. V is pared back by 6 bases and J by 0 bases, with 9 bases lying between the germline termini. In this sample, this clonotype turned up a few times. The clone's antigen remains unknown. The record has no base qualities; no much larger clone is one base away.

This receptor was identified in a middle-aged man who received an inactivated influenza vaccine. Donor details come from another sample of the same person, matched by shared clones. Source: CD4+ T cells sorted from PBMCs, taken about 5 days after vaccination. The chain was built from TRBV27 and TRBJ2-6, with the D gene not confidently named. The encoded CDR3 is CASSFLRSGANVLTF. Read as DNA, the sequence is TGTGCCAGCAGCTTTCTCCGCTCTGGGGCCAACGTCCTGACTTTC.